Listed below are T cell receptor beta chains from one sample, sequenced in a study of cytomegalovirus exposure and HLA in healthy donors. Here immunoSEQ multiplex PCR was the method, and the copy in TCRdb shows in-frame clones only, minus some. The specimen's table records some 84,000 clones. The sample consisted of PBMCs. The receptors originated from a man in his fifties in good health and CMV-seronegative. Both conserved end residues are trimmed from each CDR3. The order of the fields is CDR3 length, V gene, CDR3 protein.

>13|TRBV18
ASSPPGRVNQPQH
>11|TRBV18
ASSPSRGSEAF
>16|TRBV5-1
ASSLDRGSATSEYEQY
>13|TRBV27
ASSSTYRGTAEQY
>13|TRBV2
ASSDIYRGGYGYT
>12|TRBV19
ASSPGQGAYEQY
>14|TRBV11-3
ASSDRRESSGNTIY
>12|TRBV11-2
ASSLESGNTEAF
>13|TRBV6-1
ASSEGRVRGQPQH
>12|TRBV5-5
ASSPSQGAETQY
>12|TRBV7-2
ASTRDRANYGYT
>15|TRBV5-6
ASSLNRGGHGNSPLH
>13|TRBV6-5
ASSHSGQPNTEAF
>14|TRBV30
AWSVQDRGILDEQF
>12|TRBV18
ASSPAGQNYGYT
>12|TRBV10-3
AISGAGLIHEQY
>12|TRBV2
ASSPGGENQPQH
>14|TRBV10-3
AILQGLPSGANVLT
>14|TRBV4-2
ASSQDIGRGQDTQY
>11|TRBV10-2
ASSESGGTAQH
>12|TRBV6-1
ASSEQGAIQPQH
>12|TRBV6-5
ASSSAGGSYEQY
>10|TRBV2
ASRNGQVEQY
>13|TRBV5-1
ASSLQEPSTDTQY
>14|TRBV11-2
ASSEAGYPRNSPLH
>13|TRBV19
ASSSPGQAQYEAF
>16|TRBV11-3
ASSFLRDRRYSNQPQH
>15|TRBV19
ASSMGRGGWGEQPQH
>14|TRBV7-3
ASSLVGRSYNSPLH
>13|TRBV6-5
ASSYSVGGAYEQY
>12|TRBV6-6
ASTQGPSNSPLH
>15|TRBV28
ASSRGLAGGGGDTQY
>13|TRBV9
ASSVAGRFQETQY
>13|TRBV7-8
ASSLSGHRSYEQY
>13|TRBV27
ASSGNPGYRDEQY
>14|TRBV5-4
ASSRGGSSSYNEQF
>11|TRBV5-5
ASSLVGLTEAF
>14|TRBV11-2
ASSRERGLSYNEQF
>9|TRBV6-1
ATGAGTEAF
>14|TRBV5-1
ASSLTSGGHDNEQF
>14|TRBV5-1
ASSLAASGDTDTQY
>11|TRBV6-6
ASSYWGVETQY
>14|TRBV11-2
ASSLVQGVSGNTIY
>12|TRBV18
ASSPDGQVQPQH
>14|TRBV4-2
ASSQDSASFQETQY
>12|TRBV28
ASTGTTTYNEQF
>14|TRBV6-1
ASSVGQGISGNTIY
>14|TRBV15
ATSRDVTGGDEKLF
>13|TRBV29-1
SVEPQSGGYNEQF
>14|TRBV7-9
ASSLGQANLGEKLF
>12|TRBV5-1
ASSSGQGEEKLF
>14|TRBV18
ASSQADRKNYNEQF
>14|TRBV6-5
ASSYSMISSGNTIY